This T cell receptor beta chain derives from a study of CD8 T cells in Susac syndrome. This clonotype has just a few counts. No antigen is known for it. Findings of the study overall: The study conceded that relatively few individuals underwent its TCR sequencing and HLA analysis.

An amount of RNA that ranged from roughly 0.5 to 1 ug was reverse transcribed with random hexamers. From the immunoSEQ multiplex PCR reads, TCRdb called clonotypes with MiXCR, one entry per CDR3 protein. The sample has 180,000 or so distinct CDR3 sequences, around 94% seen once; the top ten hold around 0.14%. V gave up 0 bases and J gave up 3 bases, with 3 bases separating them. This CDR3 is 14 amino acids long. CDR1 and CDR2 from the germline V gene are MNHEY and SMNVEV (reference sequence). This rearrangement joins TRBV27 to TRBJ2-6; D not certain. The clonotype originates from a human donor in good health. The sample comprised CD4+ T cells from PBMCs. The CDR3: CASSLSNGANVLTF. The CDR3 coding sequence is TGTGCCAGCAGTTTATCTAATGGGGCCAACGTCCTGACTTTC.